Included here is one T cell receptor beta chain sequence, with context. The antigen is not known. An end of the junction differs from the germline gene, which may be a read error. The source of the sample is a study of cytomegalovirus exposure and HLA in healthy donors. General study results and limits: The study put 150 to 200 TCR beta chains on its list as cytomegalovirus-associated. In a later analysis, productive TCRs from donors in an Asian-associated ancestry cluster reportedly carried fewer N-insertions than the cohort mean.

The PCR was carried out with 60 Vbeta primers and 13 Jbeta primers. Measured with immunoSEQ multiplex PCR; TCRdb has only the in-frame clones, and not every one. This table has around 69,000 clones, over 60% appearing once. This receptor was identified in a middle-aged man in good health and CMV-seropositive. Sequences were obtained from PBMCs.

CDR3 loop: CASSPGQGDNQHPSF. The DNA for the CDR3 is TGTGCCAGCAGCCCCGGACAGGGGGACAATCAACACCCTTCCTTT. The gene calls are TRBV11-2 and TRBJ1-5; TRBD1 matches at 10 bases. Germline V gene sequence: CDR1 SGHAT, CDR2 FQNNGV. The CDR3 consists of 15 residues.